What follows are 15 T cell receptor beta chains derived from one specimen sequenced in a study of T cells after yellow fever vaccination. TCRdb recomputed calls from the 5' RACE reads with MiXCR, one row per CDR3 protein. The table includes about 550,000 distinct CDR3 sequences, about 19% detected once. Sequenced material: PBMCs, taken 15 days after the yellow fever booster vaccination. All receptors derive from a man aged 25-45 years who received the YFV17D yellow fever vaccine.

The chain recombines TRBV11-2 with TRBJ2-3; 7 bases align to TRBD2. V lost 5 bases to trimming and J lost 6 bases; unmatched junction nucleotides: 11. This CDR3 region has 15 residues. Germline assignment: CDR1 SGHAT and CDR2 FQNNGV. The CDR3 protein is CASSPGMAGADTQYF. The CDR3 DNA follows: TGTGCCAGCAGCCCGGGAATGGCGGGAGCTGATACGCAGTATTTT.

The chain employs TRBV6-5 and TRBJ2-7, with a possible D match to TRBD1 (5 bases). Trimming cost V 2 bases and J 7 bases, with 15 bases left between them. CDR3 size: 14 residues. Germline V gene lookup returns CDR1 MNHEY and CDR2 SVGAGI. The CDR3 loop reads CASSYATNRREQYF. The CDR3, as DNA: TGTGCCAGCAGTTACGCCACTAACAGGCGGGAGCAGTACTTC.

The V and J genes are TRBV9 and TRBJ2-2, with no clear D. V lost 4 bases and J 5 bases, leaving 15 bases between the germline ends. The CDR3 covers 15 residues. Germline V CDR1 and CDR2: SGDLS, YYNGEE. CDR3 coding DNA: TGTGCCAGCAGCCCCGGGCTTTCCCCTACCGGGGAGCTGTTTTTT. Translated, it gives CASSPGLSPTGELFF.

This clonotype was seen ten or more times. The chain couples TRBV29-1 to TRBJ2-1; TRBD1 agrees at 7 bases. V gave up 4 bases and J gave up 3 bases; unmatched junction bases: 3. The CDR3 spans 13 residues. Germline CDR1 SQVTM, CDR2 ANQGSEA. CDR3 residues: CSVGQGYYNEQFF. CDR3 in DNA: TGCAGCGTTGGACAGGGTTACTACAATGAGCAGTTCTTC.

This clonotype showed up just a few times. This chain joins TRBV7-9 and TRBJ2-1; 7 bases agree with TRBD1. Per the germline V gene, CDR1 is SEHNR and CDR2 is FQNEAQ (reference sequence). CDR3 length equals 14 residues. With 4 bases clipped from V and 4 bases from J, the junction kept 4 bases outside the gene matches. CDR3 bases: TGTGCCAGCAGCTACGGGACAGATTACAATGAGCAGTTCTTC. This encodes CASSYGTDYNEQFF.

This clonotype was detected only a few times. The gene calls are TRBV20-1 and TRBJ2-3; 8 bases match TRBD2. With 4 bases clipped from V and 3 bases from J, the junction kept 3 bases outside the gene matches. The CDR3 is 13 residues long. Germline CDR1 and CDR2: DFQATT and SNEGSKA (reference sequence). CDR3: CSANVAGTDTQYF. The CDR3 region has the DNA TGCAGTGCTAACGTAGCGGGGACAGATACGCAGTATTTT.

This clonotype was observed a handful of times. V and J are TRBV5-1 and TRBJ2-1; D possibly corresponds to TRBD2 (6 bases). In germline, CDR1 is SGHRS, CDR2 YFSETQ. The CDR3 totals 16 residues. The germline V and J ends were trimmed by 4 bases and 6 bases, with 20 bases remaining between them. CDR3 sequence: CASSPGVVTSSNEQFF. CDR3 nucleotide sequence: TGCGCCAGCAGCCCTGGGGTGGTGACTAGTTCCAATGAGCAGTTCTTC. The variable domain in full, with the rest retrieved from reference TRBV5-1 and TRBJ2-1, is KAGVTQTPRYLIKTRGQQVTLSCSPISGHRSVSWYQQTPGQGLQFLFEYFSETQRNKGNFPGRFSGRQFSNSRSEMNVSTLELGDSALYLCASSPGVVTSSNEQFFGPGTRLTVL.

This clonotype was picked up a small number of times. In DNA, the CDR3 is TGCGCCAGCCGGAGCGGGACTAGCACAGATACGCAGTATTTT. Translation gives CASRSGTSTDTQYF. V gene TRBV5-1 combines with J gene TRBJ2-3; 7 nucleotides match TRBD2. Trimming removed 7 bases from V and 0 bases from J; junction bases left unmatched: 5. The CDR3 extends over 14 amino acids. Germline CDR1 and CDR2: SGHRS and YFSETQ.

This clonotype has more than one count but fewer than ten. CDR3 in DNA: TGCGCCAGCAGCTTGTTGGGTGGATCCGCGGGGGAGCTGTTTTTT. This sequence encodes CASSLLGGSAGELFF. This chain joins TRBV5-1 and TRBJ2-2; D gene ambiguous. The CDR3 runs 15 residues. The V end lost 1 base, the J end lost 8 bases, and 15 bases lay between the germline ends. Germline V gene data show CDR1 as SGHRS and CDR2 as YFSETQ.

The chain combines TRBV5-1 with TRBJ2-7; D perhaps matches TRBD2 (5 bases). The V and J ends lost 0 bases and 0 bases respectively, with 10 bases between them. Germline V gene sequence: CDR1 SGHRS, CDR2 YFSETQ. CDR3 length: 15 amino acids. CDR3 sequence: CASSLGTGSSYEQYF. In DNA form, the CDR3 reads TGCGCCAGCAGCTTGGGGACTGGGAGCTCCTACGAGCAGTACTTC. Supplemented by reference TRBV5-1 and TRBJ2-7, the full variable domain reads KAGVTQTPRYLIKTRGQQVTLSCSPISGHRSVSWYQQTPGQGLQFLFEYFSETQRNKGNFPGRFSGRQFSNSRSEMNVSTLELGDSALYLCASSLGTGSSYEQYFGPGTRLTVT.

This clonotype was counted only a few times. The gene calls are TRBV20-1 and TRBJ2-1, with 9 bases lining up with TRBD2. Germline CDR1 reads DFQATT; CDR2 reads SNEGSKA (reference sequence). The CDR3 extends over 18 amino acids. The V segment lost 3 bases and the J segment 1 base; nucleotides outside the gene matches: 13. DNA of the CDR3: TGCAGTGCTAGCGGCGCTGGATCCGCGGGAGGGTCCTACAATGAGCAGTTCTTC. Encoded protein: CSASGAGSAGGSYNEQFF.

This sequence joins TRBV29-1 and TRBJ1-5, with TRBD1 identical over 7 bases. J lost 7 bases, V lost 1 base, and 4 bases had no gene match. Germline CDR1 and CDR2: SQVTM and ANQGSEA. CDR3 length: 13 amino acids. CDR3 DNA sequence: TGCAGCGTTGAAGGACAGGGCGGGCAGCCCCAGCATTTT. This codes for CSVEGQGGQPQHF.

This clonotype was seen a handful of times. The J gene is TRBJ2-2, the V gene TRBV4-3; D remains ambiguous. The V end lost 5 bases, the J end lost 2 bases, and 15 bases lay between the germline ends. This CDR3 is 16 amino acids long. Germline values: CDR1 LGHNA, CDR2 YSLEER. This chain's CDR3 is CASSVDPRVNTGELFF. DNA for the CDR3: TGCGCCAGCAGCGTAGACCCACGTGTCAACACCGGGGAGCTGTTTTTT.

The V gene is TRBV12-3 or TRBV12-4, the J gene TRBJ2-2; 12 bases fit TRBD2. The CDR3 runs 15 residues. The junction had 6 bases not matched to a gene; V was cut back by 7 bases and J by 6 bases. The CDR3 DNA follows: TGTGCCAGCACCCCTAGCGGGAGGGAATCCGGGGAGCTGTTTTTT. It encodes CASTPSGRESGELFF.

The chain couples TRBV27 to TRBJ1-6, with a weak D call TRBD1 (6 bases). Germline CDR1 MNHEY, CDR2 SMNVEV (reference sequence). V was shortened by 4 bases and J by 9 bases, with 13 bases between the two germline ends. The CDR3 loop spans 14 amino acids. The CDR3 nucleotides read TGTGCCAGCAGTTGGGGGCAGAGGGTTTCACCCCTCCACTTT. It specifies CASSWGQRVSPLHF.